This TCR beta chain derives from a study of identifying expanded T cells in peripheral blood. The CDR3 is made up of 15 amino acids. Trimming cost V 4 bases and J 2 bases, with 11 bases left between them. Germline-derived CDR1 and CDR2 are MNHNY and SVGAGI (reference sequence). The table came from immunoSEQ multiplex PCR; TCRdb's copy has only in-frame clones and leaves some out. Among 70,000 to 100,000 clones listed, approximately 83% were seen once. The specimen sequenced was blood. The sequence came from a person aged 18 to 70 in good health. The V call is TRBV6-6, the J call TRBJ1-4, with D possibly matching TRBD1 (6 bases). For the CDR3, the DNA is TGTGCCAGCAGTTCCCCGGGACATACTAATGAAAAACTGTTTTTT. Its protein is CASSSPGHTNEKLFF.